This T cell receptor beta chain was found in a study of shared clonotypes between healthy human individuals. As for this clone: Its target is not known.

Study-level points and caveats: In contrast to clonotypes shared by all four donors, non-shared clonotypes had lower generation probabilities.

This CDR3 has 15 amino acids. V was cut by 7 bases and J by 10 bases, with 24 bases left in between. Germline V gene data show CDR1 as SGHRS and CDR2 as YFSETQ. Assay used: immunoSEQ multiplex PCR; TCRdb lists only in-frame clones, some missing. The sample yields roughly 2,500,000 clones, 93% seen once. The rearrangement uses TRBV5-1 and TRBJ2-1, with D possibly TRBD1 on 8 matching bases. The TCR sequence derives from a man between 18 and 35 years old in good health. Some clones in this sample may be carry-over from other donors' samples. The sample taken for sequencing was naive CD4+ T cells from PBMCs. The subset is: CD45RA+ positively selected. CDR3 nucleotide sequence: TGCGCCAGCGGAGCGGGACAGGCCCATGTCGGGGAGCAGTTCTTC. Encoded protein: CASGAGQAHVGEQFF.